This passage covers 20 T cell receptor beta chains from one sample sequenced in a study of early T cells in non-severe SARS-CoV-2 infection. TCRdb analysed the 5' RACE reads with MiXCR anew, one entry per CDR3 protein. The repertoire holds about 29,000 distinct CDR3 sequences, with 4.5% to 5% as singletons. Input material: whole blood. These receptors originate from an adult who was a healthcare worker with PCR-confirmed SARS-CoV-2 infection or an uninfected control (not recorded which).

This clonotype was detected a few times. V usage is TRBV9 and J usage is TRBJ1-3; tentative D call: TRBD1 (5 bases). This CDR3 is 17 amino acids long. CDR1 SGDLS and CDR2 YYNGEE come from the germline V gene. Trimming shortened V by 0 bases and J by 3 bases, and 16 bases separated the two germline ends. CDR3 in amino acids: CASSVGGTGQYGNTIYF. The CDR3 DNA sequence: TGTGCCAGCAGCGTAGGAGGGACCGGTCAATATGGAAACACCATATATTTT. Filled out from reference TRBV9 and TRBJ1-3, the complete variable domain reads DSGVTQTPKHLITATGQRVTLRCSPRSGDLSVYWYQQSLDQGLQFLIQYYNGEERAKGNILERFSAQQFPDLHSELNLSSLELGDSALYFCASSVGGTGQYGNTIYFGEGSWLTVV.

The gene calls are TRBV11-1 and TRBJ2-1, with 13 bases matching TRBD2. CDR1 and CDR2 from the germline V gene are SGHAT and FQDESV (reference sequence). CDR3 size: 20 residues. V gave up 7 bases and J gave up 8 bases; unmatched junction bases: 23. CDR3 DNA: TGTGCCAGCAACCCAGGGGCGATACTAGCGGGAGGGCAGTGGGTTGATGAGCAGTTCTTC. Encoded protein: CASNPGAILAGGQWVDEQFF.

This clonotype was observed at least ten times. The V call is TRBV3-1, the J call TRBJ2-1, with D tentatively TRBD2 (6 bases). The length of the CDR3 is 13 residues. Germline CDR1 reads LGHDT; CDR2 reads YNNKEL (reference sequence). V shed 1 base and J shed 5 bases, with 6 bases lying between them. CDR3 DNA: TGTGCCAGCAGCCAAGGGACTAACAATGAGCAGTTCTTC. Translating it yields CASSQGTNNEQFF.

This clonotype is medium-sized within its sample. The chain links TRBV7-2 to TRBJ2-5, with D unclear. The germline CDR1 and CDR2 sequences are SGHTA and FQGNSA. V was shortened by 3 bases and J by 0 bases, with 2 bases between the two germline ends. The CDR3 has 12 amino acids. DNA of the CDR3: TGTGCCAGCAGCTTTAACCAAGAGACCCAGTACTTC. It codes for CASSFNQETQYF.

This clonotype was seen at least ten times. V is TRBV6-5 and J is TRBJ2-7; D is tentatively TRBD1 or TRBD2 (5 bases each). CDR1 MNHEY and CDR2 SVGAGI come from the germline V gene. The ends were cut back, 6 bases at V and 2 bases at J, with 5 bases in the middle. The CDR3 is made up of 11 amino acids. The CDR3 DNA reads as TGTGCCAGCAGGGGGGCCTACGAGCAGTACTTC. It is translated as CASRGAYEQYF.

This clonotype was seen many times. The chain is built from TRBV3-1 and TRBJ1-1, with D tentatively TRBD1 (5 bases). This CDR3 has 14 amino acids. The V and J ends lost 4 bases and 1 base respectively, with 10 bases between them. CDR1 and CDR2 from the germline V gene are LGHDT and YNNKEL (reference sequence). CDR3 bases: TGTGCCAGCAGCCGAAGACAGACGAACACTGAAGCTTTCTTT. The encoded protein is CASSRRQTNTEAFF.

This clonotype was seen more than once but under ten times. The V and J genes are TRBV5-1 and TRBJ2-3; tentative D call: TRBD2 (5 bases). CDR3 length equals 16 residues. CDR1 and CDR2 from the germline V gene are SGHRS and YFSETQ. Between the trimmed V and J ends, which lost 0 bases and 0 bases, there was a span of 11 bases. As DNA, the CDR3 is TGCGCCAGCAGCTTGGTGAGGGCTTCTAGCACAGATACGCAGTATTTT. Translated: CASSLVRASSTDTQYF.

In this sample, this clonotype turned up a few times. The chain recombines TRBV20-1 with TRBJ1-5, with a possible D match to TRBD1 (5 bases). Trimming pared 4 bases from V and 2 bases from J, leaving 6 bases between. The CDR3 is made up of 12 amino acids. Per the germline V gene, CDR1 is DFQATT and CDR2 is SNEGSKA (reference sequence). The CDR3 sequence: CSAIQGNQPQHF. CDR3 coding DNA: TGCAGTGCTATACAGGGCAATCAGCCCCAGCATTTT.

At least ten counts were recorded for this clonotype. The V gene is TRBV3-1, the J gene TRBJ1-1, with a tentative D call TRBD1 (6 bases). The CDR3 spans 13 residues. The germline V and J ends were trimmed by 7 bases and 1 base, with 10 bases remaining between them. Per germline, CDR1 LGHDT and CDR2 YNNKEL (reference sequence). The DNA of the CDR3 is TGTGCCAGCAAGGACAGTTCGAACACTGAAGCTTTCTTT. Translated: CASKDSSNTEAFF.

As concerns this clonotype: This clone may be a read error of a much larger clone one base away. The CDR3 DNA follows: TGTGCCAGGAGTATCTTCGTAGGAGAGACCCAGTACTTC. Translation: CARSIFVGETQYF. The chain couples TRBV19 to TRBJ2-5; D gene uncertain. The CDR3 contains 13 residues. CDR1 LNHDA and CDR2 SQIVND come from the germline V gene (reference sequence).

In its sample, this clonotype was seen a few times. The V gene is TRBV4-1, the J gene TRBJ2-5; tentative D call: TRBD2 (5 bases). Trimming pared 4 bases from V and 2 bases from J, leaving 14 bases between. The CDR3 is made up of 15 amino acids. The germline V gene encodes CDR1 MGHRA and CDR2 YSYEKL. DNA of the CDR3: TGCGCCAGCAGCCCCCATCGGCCGGGGCAAGAGACCCAGTACTTC. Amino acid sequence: CASSPHRPGQETQYF.

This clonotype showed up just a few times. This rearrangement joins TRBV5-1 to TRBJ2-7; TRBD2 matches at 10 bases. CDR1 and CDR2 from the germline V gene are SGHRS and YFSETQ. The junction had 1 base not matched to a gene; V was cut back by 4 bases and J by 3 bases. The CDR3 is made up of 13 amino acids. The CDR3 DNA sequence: TGCGCCAGCAGCGCTAGCGGGAGCTACGAGCAGTACTTC. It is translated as CASSASGSYEQYF.

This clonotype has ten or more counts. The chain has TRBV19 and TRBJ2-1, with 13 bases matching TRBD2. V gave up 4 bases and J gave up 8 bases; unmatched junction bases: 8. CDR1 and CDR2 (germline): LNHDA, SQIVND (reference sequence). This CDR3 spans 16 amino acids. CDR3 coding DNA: TGTGCCAGTAGTACCACACTAGCGGGGGGGTCGTATGAGCAGTTCTTC. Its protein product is CASSTTLAGGSYEQFF. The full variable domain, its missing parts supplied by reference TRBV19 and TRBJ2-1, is DGGITQSPKYLFRKEGQNVTLSCEQNLNHDAMYWYRQDPGQGLRLIYYSQIVNDFQKGDIAEGYSVSREKKESFPLTVTSAQKNPTAFYLCASSTTLAGGSYEQFFGPGTRLTVL.

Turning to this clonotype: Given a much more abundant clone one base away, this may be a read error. The CDR3 here is CASLPSVNTEAFF. The DNA of the CDR3 is TGTGCCAGCTTACCGTCCGTGAACACTGAAGCTTTCTTT. The rearrangement joins TRBV18 to TRBJ1-1; D not certain. The CDR3 has 13 residues. Trimming took 7 bases from V and 0 from J, leaving 9 bases between them. Germline V lookup: CDR1 KGHSH, CDR2 LQKENI.

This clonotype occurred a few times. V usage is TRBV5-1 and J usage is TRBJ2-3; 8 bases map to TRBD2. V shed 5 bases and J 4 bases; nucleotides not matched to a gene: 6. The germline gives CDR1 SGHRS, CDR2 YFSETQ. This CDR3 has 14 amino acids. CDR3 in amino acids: CASRWTSSSDTQYF. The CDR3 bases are TGCGCCAGCAGATGGACTAGCAGCTCAGATACGCAGTATTTT.

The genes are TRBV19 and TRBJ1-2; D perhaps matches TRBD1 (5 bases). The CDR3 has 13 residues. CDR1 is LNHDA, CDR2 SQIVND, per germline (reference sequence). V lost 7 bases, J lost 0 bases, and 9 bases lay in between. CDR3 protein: CASNTGANYGYTF. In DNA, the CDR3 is TGTGCCAGTAACACAGGAGCTAACTATGGCTACACCTTC.

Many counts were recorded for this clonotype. The CDR3 protein is CASSTRTSTDTQYF. The CDR3 coding sequence is TGTGCCAGCAGCACCCGGACTAGCACAGATACGCAGTATTTT. This chain joins TRBV6-2 or TRBV6-3 and TRBJ2-3, with D perhaps TRBD2 (5 bases). The CDR3 runs to 14 residues. V dropped 6 bases and J dropped 0 bases, with 10 bases sitting between them. Germline V gives CDR1 MNHEY, CDR2 SVGEGT.

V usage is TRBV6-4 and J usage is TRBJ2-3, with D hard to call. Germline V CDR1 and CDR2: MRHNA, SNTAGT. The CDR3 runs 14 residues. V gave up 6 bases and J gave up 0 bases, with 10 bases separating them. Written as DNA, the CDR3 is TGTGCCAGCAGCGGCGACGGGAGCACAGATACGCAGTATTTT. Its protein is CASSGDGSTDTQYF.

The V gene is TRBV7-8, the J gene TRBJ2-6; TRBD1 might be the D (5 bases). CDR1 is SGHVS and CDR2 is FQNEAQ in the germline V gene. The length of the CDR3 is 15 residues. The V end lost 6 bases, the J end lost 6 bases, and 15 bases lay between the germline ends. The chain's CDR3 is CASSRAGSSANVLTF. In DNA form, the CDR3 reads TGTGCCAGCAGTCGAGCAGGGTCTTCGGCCAACGTCCTGACTTTC.

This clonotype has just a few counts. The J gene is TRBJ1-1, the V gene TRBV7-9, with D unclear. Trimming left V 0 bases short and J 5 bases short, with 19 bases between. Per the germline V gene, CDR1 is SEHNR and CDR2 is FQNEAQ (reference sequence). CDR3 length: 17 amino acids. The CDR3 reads CASSLAEGGRSGTEAFF. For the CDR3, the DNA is TGTGCCAGCAGCTTAGCGGAGGGAGGGAGATCGGGAACTGAAGCTTTCTTT.